These 31 T cell receptor beta chains were all obtained from the same sample, sequenced in a study of blood T cell repertoires in COVID-19 (dated by TCRdb to about 2020). Library method: the immunoSEQ multiplex PCR assay. TCRdb re-hosts the immuneACCESS table, in-frame sequences only. Its copies lack some clones; in the studies checked, an unresolved V gene accounts for under half of them, and the cause for the rest is not known. A total of 200,000 to 250,000 clones appear in this sample, about nine tenths of them only once. Of the sample, about 0.8% is held by the ten largest clones. The sequenced sample was peripheral blood. These receptors were obtained from a man aged 30 to 39 with COVID-19, enrolled during active disease.

The chain has TRBV9 and TRBJ2-5, with TRBD1 matching 7 bases. With 4 bases clipped from V and 2 bases from J, the junction kept 8 bases outside the gene matches. This CDR3 region has 15 residues. Germline CDR1 is SGDLS and CDR2 is YYNGEE. DNA of the CDR3: TGTGCCAGCAGCTTACGACAGGGCCGACAAGAGACCCAGTACTTC. Its protein product is CASSLRQGRQETQYF.

The V call is TRBV7-2, the J call TRBJ2-1; TRBD1 aligns across 10 bases. This CDR3 spans 17 amino acids. Germline-derived CDR1 and CDR2 are SGHTA and FQGNSA. With 5 bases clipped from V and 6 bases from J, the junction kept 13 bases outside the gene matches. The CDR3 is CASSPEVGTGDPNEQFF. The CDR3 bases are TGTGCCAGCAGCCCGGAGGTCGGGACAGGGGACCCCAATGAGCAGTTCTTC. The full variable domain, rest sourced from reference TRBV7-2 and TRBJ2-1, is GAGVSQSPSNKVTEKGKDVELRCDPISGHTALYWYRQSLGQGLEFLIYFQGNSAPDKSGLPSDRFSAERTGGSVSTLTIQRTQQEDSAVYLCASSPEVGTGDPNEQFFGPGTRLTVL.

V and J are TRBV2 and TRBJ2-5; TRBD1 might be the D (6 bases). Trimming left V 6 bases short and J 5 bases short, with 16 bases between. Germline loops: CDR1 SNHLY, CDR2 FYNNEI. The length of the CDR3 is 14 residues. The CDR3 DNA reads as TGTGCCAGCAGGCCGGGACACGGGTCGGAGACCCAGTACTTC. Translating gives CASRPGHGSETQYF.

Written as DNA, the CDR3 is TGCGCCAGCAGCTTGAGAGGCCAGGGGTCTGGAAACACCATATATTTT. Protein: CASSLRGQGSGNTIYF. The V call is TRBV5-1, the J call TRBJ1-3; TRBD1 is a possible D gene (6 bases). Between the trimmed V and J ends, which lost 1 base and 1 base, there was a span of 12 bases. The CDR3 covers 16 residues. CDR1 is SGHRS and CDR2 is YFSETQ in the germline V gene. The full variable domain, in which reference TRBV5-1 and TRBJ1-3 provide the parts outside the CDR3, is KAGVTQTPRYLIKTRGQQVTLSCSPISGHRSVSWYQQTPGQGLQFLFEYFSETQRNKGNFPGRFSGRQFSNSRSEMNVSTLELGDSALYLCASSLRGQGSGNTIYFGEGSWLTVV.

This rearrangement joins TRBV4-1 to TRBJ2-1, with 9 bases that match TRBD2. Germline assignment: CDR1 MGHRA and CDR2 YSYEKL. CDR3 size: 16 residues. The junction had 10 bases not matched to a gene; V was cut back by 1 base and J by 9 bases. The CDR3 DNA reads TGCGCCAGCAGCCAAGTAGGAGCGGGGGGATTGGGTGAGCAGTTCTTC. This sequence encodes CASSQVGAGGLGEQFF.

This clone appeared a single time. This rearrangement joins TRBV6-6 to TRBJ1-5, with 8 bases lining up with TRBD1. Germline CDR1 MNHNY, CDR2 SVGAGI (reference sequence). The CDR3 is made up of 15 amino acids. V shed 6 bases and J 7 bases; nucleotides not matched to a gene: 11. The CDR3: CASSKDQGARQPQHF. Here the CDR3 DNA reads TGTGCCAGCAGCAAGGACCAGGGGGCGCGGCAGCCCCAGCATTTT.

This clone was recorded once. The chain is built from TRBV5-5 and TRBJ2-7; the D gene is possibly TRBD2 (6 bases). The germline V and J ends were trimmed by 4 bases and 7 bases, with 21 bases remaining between them. CDR1 is SGHKS and CDR2 is YYEKEE in the germline V gene (reference sequence). The CDR3 has 15 residues. CDR3 sequence reads: CASSRRLEGSREQYF. The CDR3 DNA reads TGTGCCAGCAGCCGCCGCTTGGAGGGTTCCCGGGAGCAGTACTTC. Looking up the rest from reference TRBV5-5 and TRBJ2-7 gives the full variable domain: DAGVTQSPTHLIKTRGQQVTLRCSPISGHKSVSWYQQVLGQGPQFIFQYYEKEERGRGNFPDRFSARQFPNYSSELNVNALLLGDSALYLCASSRRLEGSREQYFGPGTRLTVT.

J is TRBJ1-3 and V is TRBV7-9; TRBD1 matches at 7 bases. The germline CDR1 and CDR2 sequences are SEHNR and FQNEAQ (reference sequence). This CDR3 contains 14 residues. J lost 2 bases, V lost 11 bases, and 9 bases had no gene match. CDR3 DNA sequence: TGTGCCGGGCAGGCCACAGGGGCTGGAAACACCATATATTTT. The encoded protein is CAGQATGAGNTIYF.

This clone was seen only a few times. The rearrangement joins TRBV7-3 to TRBJ1-6, with D possibly TRBD1 on 6 matching bases. The CDR3 totals 14 residues. Trimming took 3 bases from V and 10 from J, leaving 13 bases between them. Germline CDR1 reads SGHTA; CDR2 reads FQGTGA. The CDR3 DNA is TGTGCCAGCAGCTTGGCGGGGGCTCAATCACCCCTCCACTTT. As protein: CASSLAGAQSPLHF. Together with reference TRBV7-3 and TRBJ1-6, the CDR3 gives the full variable domain: GAGVSQTPSNKVTEKGKYVELRCDPISGHTALYWYRQSLGQGPEFLIYFQGTGAADDSGLPNDRFFAVRPEGSVSTLKIQRTERGDSAVYLCASSLAGAQSPLHFGNGTRLTVT.

The chain joins TRBV29-1 to TRBJ1-2; D uncertain. Germline V gene lookup returns CDR1 SQVTM and CDR2 ANQGSEA. With 3 bases removed from V and 4 bases from J, the gap between germline ends came to 18 bases. CDR3 length equals 15 residues. The DNA of the CDR3 is TGCAGCGTTGAGAGGGTAGAAGGTGTTGGCTATGGCTACACCTTC. Translating gives CSVERVEGVGYGYTF.

The rearrangement joins TRBV9 to TRBJ1-5, with D uncertain. Germline loops: CDR1 SGDLS, CDR2 YYNGEE. V shed 4 bases and J shed 3 bases, with 14 bases lying between them. The CDR3 runs 15 residues. CDR3 residues: CASSPPLGPNQPQHF. As DNA, the CDR3 is TGTGCCAGCAGCCCACCCCTGGGCCCCAATCAGCCCCAGCATTTT.

The chain carries TRBV9 and TRBJ1-5; the D gene is possibly TRBD1 (5 bases). Germline V CDR1 and CDR2: SGDLS, YYNGEE. The ends were cut back, 3 bases at V and 2 bases at J, with 9 bases in the middle. This CDR3 has 14 amino acids. The CDR3 DNA reads as TGTGCCAGCAGCGCTGGACACGGCAATCAGCCCCAGCATTTT. Amino acids: CASSAGHGNQPQHF.

This clone was observed a single time. The chain combines TRBV27 with TRBJ2-1; 10 bases align to TRBD2. Trimming removed 6 bases from V and 10 bases from J; junction bases left unmatched: 9. There are 14 residues in the CDR3. Germline V gene lookup returns CDR1 MNHEY and CDR2 SMNVEV (reference sequence). The CDR3 sequence: CASSRSGGAWEQFF. In nucleotides, the CDR3 is TGTGCCAGCAGCAGAAGCGGGGGGGCCTGGGAGCAGTTCTTC.

J is TRBJ2-1 and V is TRBV11-2; 9 nucleotides line up with TRBD2. This CDR3 is 17 amino acids long. The V and J ends lost 0 bases and 4 bases, in that order; junction bases with no gene match: 7. Germline CDR1 and CDR2: SGHAT and FQNNGV. CDR3 in DNA: TGTGCCAGCAGCTTAGAAGGGAGTAGCGGGGGATACAATGAGCAGTTCTTC. Amino acid sequence: CASSLEGSSGGYNEQFF.

The chain has TRBV27 and TRBJ1-1; 7 bases line up with TRBD1. The CDR3 contains 17 residues. CDR1 is MNHEY and CDR2 is SMNVEV in the germline V gene (reference sequence). The junction had 17 bases not matched to a gene; V was cut back by 5 bases and J by 5 bases. The DNA for the CDR3 is TGTGCCAGCAGTCCCGGTCCGGGACAGCCTGGGCCTACTGAAGCTTTCTTT. Its translation is CASSPGPGQPGPTEAFF.

The rearrangement uses TRBV14 and TRBJ1-6; D not certain. This CDR3 region has 15 residues. Germline V lookup: CDR1 SGHDN, CDR2 FVKESK. V lost 5 bases and J 0 bases, leaving 8 bases between the germline ends. The CDR3 is CASSDGDSYNSPLHF. The CDR3 bases are TGTGCCAGCAGCGACGGGGACTCCTATAATTCACCCCTCCACTTT.

This sequence joins TRBV4-1 and TRBJ1-2; 8 positions agree with TRBD1. The germline CDR1 and CDR2 sequences are MGHRA and YSYEKL. J lost 5 bases, V lost 3 bases, and 5 bases had no gene match. The CDR3 is 14 residues long. DNA for the CDR3: TGCGCCAGCAGCCAGGCTGACAGGGGATATGGCTACACCTTC. Its protein is CASSQADRGYGYTF.

The chain has TRBV19 and TRBJ1-1; the match to TRBD1 covers 9 bases. CDR1 is LNHDA and CDR2 is SQIVND in the germline V gene (reference sequence). V dropped 5 bases and J dropped 5; count of bases not matched to a gene: 12. There are 16 residues in the CDR3. CDR3 nucleotides: TGTGCCAGTAGTTTCGCCCCCCGGACAGGGGTGACTGAAGCTTTCTTT. This translates into CASSFAPRTGVTEAFF.

This clone was seen only once. The CDR3 DNA reads as TGTGCCAGCAGCTTTCACGGCTCCTACGAGCAGTACTTC. This codes for CASSFHGSYEQYF. The J gene is TRBJ2-7, the V gene TRBV11-2, with unresolved D. The CDR3 is 13 residues long. Trimming stripped 3 bases from V and 0 bases from J, with 6 bases between. Germline CDR1 and CDR2: SGHAT and FQNNGV.

The table lists this clone with a count of one. This sequence joins TRBV27 and TRBJ1-5; D not certain. The CDR3 runs 14 residues. V was shortened by 2 bases and J by 6 bases, with 11 bases between the two germline ends. CDR1 and CDR2 (germline): MNHEY, SMNVEV (reference sequence). CDR3 amino acids: CASSLLRGRQPQHF. The DNA of the CDR3 is TGTGCCAGCAGTTTACTCCGGGGTCGTCAGCCCCAGCATTTT.

J is TRBJ1-2 and V is TRBV5-3; tentatively, D is TRBD1 (6 bases). TRBV5-3 is noted as an ORF with a role that remains uncertain. V lost 1 base to trimming and J lost 0 bases, with 10 bases between them. The CDR3 has 15 amino acids. The CDR3 loop is CARSLWGLTNYGYTF. CDR3 in DNA: TGTGCCAGAAGCTTGTGGGGGCTGACTAACTATGGCTACACCTTC.

The chain joins TRBV6-1 to TRBJ1-1; D not certain. There are 13 residues in the CDR3. The germline V gene encodes CDR1 MNHNS and CDR2 SASEGT. With 1 base removed from V and 5 bases from J, the gap between germline ends came to 8 bases. CDR3 in DNA: TGTGCCAGCAGTGAAGTTTCGGGGACTGAAGCTTTCTTT. It encodes CASSEVSGTEAFF.

Concerning this clone itself: At one end, the junction sequence differs from germline, possibly due to a read error. This sequence joins TRBV3-1 (or the pseudogene TRBV3-2) and TRBJ1-1; weak D call: TRBD1 (6 bases). Germline CDR1 and CDR2: LGHDT and YNNKEL (reference sequence). This CDR3 contains 13 residues. CDR3 residues: CAGSQGRYTEAFF. The DNA of the CDR3 is TGTGCCGGCAGCCAGGGGAGGTACACTGAAGCTTTCTTT.

The CDR3 region is CATSRGTVYNEQFF. The CDR3 coding sequence is TGTGCCACCAGCAGAGGGACAGTCTACAATGAGCAGTTCTTC. The chain employs TRBV15 and TRBJ2-1; D possibly corresponds to TRBD1 (6 bases). V was shortened by 1 base and J by 3 bases, with 7 bases between the two germline ends. Per the germline V gene, CDR1 is LNHNV and CDR2 is YYDKDF (reference sequence). The CDR3 consists of 14 residues.

V gene TRBV12-3 or TRBV12-4 combines with J gene TRBJ2-3; D is unresolved. The CDR3 length is 13 residues. The V and J ends lost 1 base and 2 bases respectively, with 4 bases between them. Here the CDR3 reads CASSLGVTDTQYF. CDR3 sequence (DNA): TGTGCCAGCAGTTTAGGAGTCACAGATACGCAGTATTTT.

This clone was seen just once. The V call is TRBV24-1, the J call TRBJ1-5; a weak D match, TRBD1 (6 bases). V lost 1 base, J lost 0 bases, and 18 bases lay in between. The CDR3 has 19 amino acids. The V gene's germline CDR1 is KGHDR and CDR2 SFDVKD. The CDR3 DNA reads as TGTGCCACCAGTGATTTTACCAGGGGACGCCTTTATAGCAATCAGCCCCAGCATTTT. Translation: CATSDFTRGRLYSNQPQHF.

J is TRBJ1-1 and V is TRBV5-6, with D unresolved. Trimming stripped 0 bases from V and 3 bases from J, with 12 bases between. The V gene's germline CDR1 is SGHDT and CDR2 YYEEEE. This CDR3 comprises 15 residues. The CDR3 loop reads CASSLVQAGDTEAFF. The CDR3 DNA reads TGTGCCAGCAGCTTGGTTCAGGCCGGGGACACTGAAGCTTTCTTT.

J is TRBJ1-1 and V is TRBV19, with a weak D call TRBD1 (5 bases). The CDR3 has 15 residues. CDR1 and CDR2 from the germline V gene are LNHDA and SQIVND (reference sequence). Deletions cut 3 bases from V and 1 base from J, with 12 bases between. CDR3 in DNA: TGTGCCAGTAGTATTACAGGTTCATCGAACACTGAAGCTTTCTTT. Translation: CASSITGSSNTEAFF.

This clone was observed a few times. J is TRBJ1-6 and V is TRBV5-1; 10 bases agree with TRBD1. With 0 bases clipped from V and 8 bases from J, the junction kept 5 bases outside the gene matches. This CDR3 region has 16 residues. The germline CDR1 and CDR2 sequences are SGHRS and YFSETQ. The CDR3 sequence is CASSLGDRGPHSPLHF. The CDR3 DNA reads as TGCGCCAGCAGCTTGGGGGACAGGGGTCCGCATTCACCCCTCCACTTT.

Only one count was recorded for this clone. The genes are TRBV14 and TRBJ2-5; no reliable D call. The CDR3 loop spans 13 amino acids. CDR1 is SGHDN and CDR2 is FVKESK in the germline V gene. Trimming took off 6 bases at V and 6 bases at J, with 14 bases between the two ends. CDR3 region: CASRKTSSQTQYF. CDR3 nucleotide sequence: TGTGCCAGCAGGAAGACTTCCTCTCAGACCCAGTACTTC.

The rearrangement links TRBV30 to TRBJ1-6; 8 positions agree with TRBD1. Germline V CDR1 and CDR2: GTSNPN, SVGIG (reference sequence). After removal of 8 bases from V and 5 bases from J, the junction contained 11 bases not matched to a gene. The CDR3 runs to 15 residues. This CDR3 reads CASTTQGAHNSPLHF. DNA for the CDR3: TGTGCCAGCACAACCCAGGGGGCCCATAATTCACCCCTCCACTTT.